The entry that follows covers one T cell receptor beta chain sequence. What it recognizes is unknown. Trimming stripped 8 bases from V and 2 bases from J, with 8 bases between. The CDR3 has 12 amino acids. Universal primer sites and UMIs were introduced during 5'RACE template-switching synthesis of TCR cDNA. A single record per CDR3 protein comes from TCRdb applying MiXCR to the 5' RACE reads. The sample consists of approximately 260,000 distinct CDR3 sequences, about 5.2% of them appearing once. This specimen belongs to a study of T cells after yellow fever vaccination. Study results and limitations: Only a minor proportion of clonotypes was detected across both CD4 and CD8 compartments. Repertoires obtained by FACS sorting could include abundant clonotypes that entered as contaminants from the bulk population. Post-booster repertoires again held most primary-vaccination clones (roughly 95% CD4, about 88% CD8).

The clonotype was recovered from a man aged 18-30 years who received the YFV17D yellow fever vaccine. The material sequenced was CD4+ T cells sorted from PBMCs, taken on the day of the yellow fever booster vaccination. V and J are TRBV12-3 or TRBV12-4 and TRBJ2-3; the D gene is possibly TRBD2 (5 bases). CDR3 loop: CASGLLTDTQYF. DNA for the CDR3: TGTGCCAGCGGACTCCTCACAGATACGCAGTATTTT.